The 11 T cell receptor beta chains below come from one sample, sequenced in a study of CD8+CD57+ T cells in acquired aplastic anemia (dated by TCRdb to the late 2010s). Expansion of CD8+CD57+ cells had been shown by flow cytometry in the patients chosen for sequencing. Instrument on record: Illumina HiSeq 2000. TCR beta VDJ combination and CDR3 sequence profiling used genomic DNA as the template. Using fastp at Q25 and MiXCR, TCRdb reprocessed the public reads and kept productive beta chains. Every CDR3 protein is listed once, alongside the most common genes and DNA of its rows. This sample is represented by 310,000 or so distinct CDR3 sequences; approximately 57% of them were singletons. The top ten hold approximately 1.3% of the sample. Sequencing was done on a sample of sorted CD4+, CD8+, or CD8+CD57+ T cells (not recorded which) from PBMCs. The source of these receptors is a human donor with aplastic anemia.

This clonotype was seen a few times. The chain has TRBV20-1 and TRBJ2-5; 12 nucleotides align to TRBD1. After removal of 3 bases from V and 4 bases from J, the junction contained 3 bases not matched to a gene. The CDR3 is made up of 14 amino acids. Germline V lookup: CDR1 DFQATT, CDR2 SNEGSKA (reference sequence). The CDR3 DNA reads TGCAGTGCTAGGGGGACAGGGGGCCCAGAGACCCAGTACTTC. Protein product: CSARGTGGPETQYF.

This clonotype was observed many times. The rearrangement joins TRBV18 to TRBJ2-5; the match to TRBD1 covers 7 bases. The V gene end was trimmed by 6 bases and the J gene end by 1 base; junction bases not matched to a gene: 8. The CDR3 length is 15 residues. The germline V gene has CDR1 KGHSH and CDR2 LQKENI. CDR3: CASSSSQGVQETQYF. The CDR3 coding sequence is TGTGCCAGCTCGTCCTCCCAGGGGGTCCAAGAGACCCAGTACTTC.

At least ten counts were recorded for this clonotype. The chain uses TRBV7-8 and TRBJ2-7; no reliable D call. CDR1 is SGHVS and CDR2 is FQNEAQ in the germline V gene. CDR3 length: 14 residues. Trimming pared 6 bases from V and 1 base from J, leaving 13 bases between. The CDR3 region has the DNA TGTGCCAGCAGTTACGGGCCCACTTCCTACGAGCAGTACTTC. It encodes CASSYGPTSYEQYF. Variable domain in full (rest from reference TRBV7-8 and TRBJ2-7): GAGVSQSPRYKVAKRGQDVALRCDPISGHVSLFWYQQALGQGPEFLTYFQNEAQLDKSGLPSDRFFAERPEGSVSTLKIQRTQQEDSAVYLCASSYGPTSYEQYFGPGTRLTVT.

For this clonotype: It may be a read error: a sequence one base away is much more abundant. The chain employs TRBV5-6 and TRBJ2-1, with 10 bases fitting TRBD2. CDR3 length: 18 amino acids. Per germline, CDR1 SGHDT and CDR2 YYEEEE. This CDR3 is CACSLGLAGVLSVNEQFF. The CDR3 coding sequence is TGTGCCTGCAGCCTAGGTCTAGCGGGAGTACTAAGCGTTAATGAGCAGTTCTTC.

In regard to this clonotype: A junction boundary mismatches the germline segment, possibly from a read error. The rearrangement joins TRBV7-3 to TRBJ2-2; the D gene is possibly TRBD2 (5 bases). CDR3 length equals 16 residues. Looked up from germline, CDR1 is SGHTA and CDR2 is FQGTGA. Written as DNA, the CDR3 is TGTGCCAGCAGCTTAAATGCACCGTCCGTGGCCGGGGAGCTGGTTTTT. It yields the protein CASSLNAPSVAGELVF.

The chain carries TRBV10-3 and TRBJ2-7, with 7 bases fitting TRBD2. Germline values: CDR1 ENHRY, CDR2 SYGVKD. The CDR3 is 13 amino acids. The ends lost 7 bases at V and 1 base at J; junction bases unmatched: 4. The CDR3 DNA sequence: TGTGCCATCACTGAAGCGGGGTCCTACGAGCAGTACTTC. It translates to CAITEAGSYEQYF.

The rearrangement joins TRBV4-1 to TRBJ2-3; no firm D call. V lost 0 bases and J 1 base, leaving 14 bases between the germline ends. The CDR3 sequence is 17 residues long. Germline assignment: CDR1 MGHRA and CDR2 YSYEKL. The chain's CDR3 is CASSQDAQPWGTDTQYF. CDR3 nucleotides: TGCGCCAGCAGCCAAGACGCCCAGCCATGGGGCACAGATACGCAGTATTTT.

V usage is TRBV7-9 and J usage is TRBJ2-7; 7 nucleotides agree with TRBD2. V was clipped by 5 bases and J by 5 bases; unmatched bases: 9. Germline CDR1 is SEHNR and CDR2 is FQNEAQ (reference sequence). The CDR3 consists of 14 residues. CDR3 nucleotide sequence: TGTGCCAGCAGCCAAGCGGGGAGTGGCCACGAGCAGTACTTC. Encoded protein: CASSQAGSGHEQYF.

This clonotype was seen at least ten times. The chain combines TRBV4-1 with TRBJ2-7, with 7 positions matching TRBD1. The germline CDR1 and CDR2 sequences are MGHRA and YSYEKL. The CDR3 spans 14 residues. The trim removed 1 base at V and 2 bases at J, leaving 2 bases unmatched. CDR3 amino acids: CASSQADRAYEQYF. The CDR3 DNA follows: TGCGCCAGCAGCCAAGCTGACAGGGCCTACGAGCAGTACTTC.

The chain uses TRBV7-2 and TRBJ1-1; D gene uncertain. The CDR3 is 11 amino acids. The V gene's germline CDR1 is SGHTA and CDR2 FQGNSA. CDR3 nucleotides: TGTGCGGATTACATGAACACTGAAGCTTTCTTT. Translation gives CADYMNTEAFF.

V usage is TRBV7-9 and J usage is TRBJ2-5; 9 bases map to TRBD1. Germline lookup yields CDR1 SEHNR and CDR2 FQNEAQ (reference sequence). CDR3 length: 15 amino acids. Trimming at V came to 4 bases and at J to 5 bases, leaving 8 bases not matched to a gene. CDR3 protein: CASSSQDRGGETQYF. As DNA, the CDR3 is TGTGCCAGCAGCTCACAGGACAGGGGAGGGGAGACCCAGTACTTC.